This T cell receptor beta chain was sequenced in a study of blood T cell repertoires in COVID-19. TCRdb keeps only in-frame clones here, not all; method: immunoSEQ multiplex PCR. The table records around 200,000 clones, more than 85% of them present only once. The length of the CDR3 is 14 residues. Germline CDR1 is SGHTA and CDR2 is FQGNSA. After removal of 5 bases from V and 4 bases from J, the junction contained 7 bases not matched to a gene. This clone was seen only once. The sample comprised peripheral blood. This clonotype was obtained from a woman aged 80 or over in a cohort sampled during active or convalescent COVID-19. This chain uses TRBV7-2 with TRBJ1-2; 7 bases match TRBD1. CDR3 region: CASSRGQESYGYTF. CDR3 nucleotides: TGTGCCAGCAGCCGTGGACAGGAGAGCTATGGCTACACCTTC.